Frequency places the clone carrying this T cell receptor (beta chain) as medium-sized. The target antigen is unknown. TRB amplification used 250 ng of peripheral blood genomic DNA. The sample is drawn from a study of T cell clusters in autoimmune cytopenias. TRB was amplified by touch-down multiplex PCR, primer pools A and B combined. For each CDR3 protein, TCRdb gives one entry from its re-call of the multiplex PCR reads, without DNA. The sample yields approximately 6,400 distinct CDR3 sequences, of which the top ten take up about a fifth. In germline, CDR1 is SQVTM, CDR2 ANQGSEA. The CDR3 runs 14 residues. Whole-study findings and limits: Clustering suggested that physiological T cell clusters were missing in primary autoimmune cytopenia patients.

Sample: peripheral blood. This receptor was identified in a human donor with an autoimmune cytopenia or autoimmune hepatitis (not recorded which). The gene calls are TRBV29-1 and TRBJ1-2; TCRdb proposes TRBD1, but this gene call is untestable without DNA. CDR3 region: CSVEGGTAGYGYTF. The variable domain in full, with the rest retrieved from reference TRBV29-1 and TRBJ1-2, is SAVISQKPSRDICQRGTSLTIQCQVDSQVTMMFWYRQQPGQSLTLIATANQGSEATYESGFVIDKFPISRPNLTFSTLTVSNMSPEDSSIYLCSVEGGTAGYGYTFGSGTRLTVV.